Detailed here is one T cell receptor beta chain. These data are taken from a study of T cells in Graves' hyperthyroidism and ophthalmopathy. RNA transcripts provided the source from which TCR beta CDR3 regions were amplified. Using the HTBI primer set, a first-round RT-PCR was run on the TCR CDR3. MiXCR was run by TCRdb on the multiplex PCR reads, yielding one entry per CDR3 protein. Of some 600,000 distinct CDR3 sequences in the sample, 14% were seen once. Patients aged 18 to 65 had newly diagnosed hyperthyroidism that had lasted under 2 months. It was at first hyperthyroidism diagnosis, before any ophthalmopathy symptoms, that the blood sample was taken. The clonotype comes from a woman aged 25 to 39 with Graves' hyperthyroidism that later progressed to Graves' ophthalmopathy. The sample consisted of blood.

As DNA, the CDR3 is TGTGCCAGCAGCAGAGGGACAACAACTAATGAAAAACTGTTTTTT. It encodes CASSRGTTTNEKLFF. The chain recombines TRBV13 with TRBJ1-4; weak D call: TRBD1 (6 bases). This CDR3 has 15 residues. V lost 5 bases, J lost 0 bases, and 10 bases lay in between. Germline CDR1 reads PRHDT; CDR2 reads FYEKMQ (reference sequence).